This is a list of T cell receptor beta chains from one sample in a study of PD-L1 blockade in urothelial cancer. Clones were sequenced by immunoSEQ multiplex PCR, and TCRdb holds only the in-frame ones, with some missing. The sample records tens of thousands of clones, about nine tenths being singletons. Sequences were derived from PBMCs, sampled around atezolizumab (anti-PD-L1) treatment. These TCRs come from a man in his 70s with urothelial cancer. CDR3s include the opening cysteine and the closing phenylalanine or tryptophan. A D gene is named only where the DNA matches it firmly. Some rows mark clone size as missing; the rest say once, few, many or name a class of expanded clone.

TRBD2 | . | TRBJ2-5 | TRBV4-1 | CASSHPGLAGGGETQYF | TGCGCCAGCAGCCATCCCGGACTAGCGGGAGGGGGGGAGACCCAGTACTTC
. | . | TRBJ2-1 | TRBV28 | CASSLLVSGYNEQFF | TGTGCCAGCAGTTTATTAGTTAGCGGTTACAATGAGCAGTTCTTC
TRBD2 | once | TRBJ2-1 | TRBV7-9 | CASSHSGTSDEQFF | TGTGCCAGCAGCCACTCCGGGACTAGCGATGAGCAGTTCTTC
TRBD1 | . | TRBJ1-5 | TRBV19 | CASSRQGRDSNQPQHF | TGTGCCAGTAGTCGACAGGGGAGGGATAGCAATCAGCCCCAGCATTTT
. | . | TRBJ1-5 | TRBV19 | CASVGQGIGQPQHF | TGTGCCAGTGTAGGTCAGGGGATCGGTCAGCCCCAGCATTTT
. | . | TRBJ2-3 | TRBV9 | CASSVVGANTQYF | TGTGCCAGCAGCGTAGTTGGTGCTAATACGCAGTATTTT
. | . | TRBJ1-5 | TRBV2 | CASSSTLTGISQPQHF | TGTGCCAGCAGTTCCACCCTGACGGGGATCAGTCAGCCCCAGCATTTT
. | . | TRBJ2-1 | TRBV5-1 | CASSLEAASSYNEQFF | TGCGCCAGCAGCTTGGAAGCGGCCAGCTCCTACAATGAGCAGTTCTTC
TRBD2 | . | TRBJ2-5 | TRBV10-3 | CAIRGGTSGLQETQYF | TGTGCCATCAGAGGAGGGACTAGCGGGCTCCAAGAGACCCAGTACTTC
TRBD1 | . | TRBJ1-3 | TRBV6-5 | CASRSQGISGNTIYF | TGTGCCAGCAGGTCACAGGGGATCTCTGGAAACACCATATATTTT
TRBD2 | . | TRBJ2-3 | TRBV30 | CAWSPLGGTLTTQYF | TGTGCCTGGAGTCCGCTGGGGGGGACTCTAACTACGCAGTATTTT
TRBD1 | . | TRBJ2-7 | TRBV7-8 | CASSLRTGGSEQYF | TGTGCCAGCAGCTTAAGGACAGGGGGCAGCGAGCAGTACTTC
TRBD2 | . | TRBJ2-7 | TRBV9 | CASSVAGAGAIYEQYF | TGTGCCAGCAGCGTAGCTGGGGCGGGAGCGATCTACGAGCAGTACTTC
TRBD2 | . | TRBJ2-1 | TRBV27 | CASGRDYNEQFF | TGTGCCAGCGGGAGGGACTACAATGAGCAGTTCTTC
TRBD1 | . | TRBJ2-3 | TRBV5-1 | CASTWDRLTDTQYF | TGCGCCAGCACCTGGGACAGACTCACAGATACGCAGTATTTT
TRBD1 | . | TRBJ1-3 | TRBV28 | CASSPAGTGGPTGNTIYF | TGTGCCAGCAGCCCCGCCGGGACAGGGGGCCCCACGGGAAACACCATATATTTT
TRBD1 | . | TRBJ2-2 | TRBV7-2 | CASSRDRGATGELFF | TGTGCCAGCAGCCGCGACAGGGGAGCAACCGGGGAGCTGTTTTTT
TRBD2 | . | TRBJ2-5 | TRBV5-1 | CASSYSSGSSETQYF | TGCGCCAGCAGCTACTCTAGCGGGAGTAGCGAGACCCAGTACTTC
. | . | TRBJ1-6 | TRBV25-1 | CASSTATDNSPLHF | TGTGCCAGCAGCACAGCTACGGATAATTCACCCCTCCACTTT
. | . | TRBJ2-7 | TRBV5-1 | CASSLDREQYF | TGCGCCAGCAGCTTGGACCGGGAGCAGTACTTC
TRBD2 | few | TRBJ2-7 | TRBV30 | CAWSSGRAGEQYF | TGTGCCTGGAGTAGCGGGAGGGCGGGCGAGCAGTACTTC
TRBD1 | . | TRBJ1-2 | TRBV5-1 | CASSLRTGGEYGYTF | TGCGCCAGCAGCTTGCGGACAGGGGGCGAGTATGGCTACACCTTC
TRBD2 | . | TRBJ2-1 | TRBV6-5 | CASSYSGLAGSAQFF | TGTGCCAGCAGTTACTCGGGTCTAGCGGGAAGCGCGCAGTTCTTC
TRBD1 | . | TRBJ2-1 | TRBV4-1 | CASSQGLRDSYNEQFF | TGCGCCAGCAGCCAGGGGCTTCGGGACAGCTACAATGAGCAGTTCTTC
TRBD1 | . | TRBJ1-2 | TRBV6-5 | CASSSPGTGYGYTF | TGTGCCAGCAGCTCCCCCGGGACAGGTTATGGCTACACCTTC
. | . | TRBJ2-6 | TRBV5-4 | CASSFGGRRDYSGANVLTF | TGTGCCAGCAGCTTCGGGGGGCGCAGGGATTACTCTGGGGCCAACGTCCTGACTTTC
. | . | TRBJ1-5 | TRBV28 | CASREGAYSNQPQHF | TGTGCCAGCAGAGAGGGAGCTTATAGCAATCAGCCCCAGCATTTT
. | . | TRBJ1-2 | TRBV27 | CASSLSRGGTYGYTF | TGTGCCAGCAGTTTATCACGGGGCGGGACCTATGGCTACACCTTC
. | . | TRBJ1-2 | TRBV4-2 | CASSQEQGYGYTF | TGTGCCAGCAGCCAAGAGCAGGGCTATGGCTACACCTTC
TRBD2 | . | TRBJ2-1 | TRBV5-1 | CASSLIGRETSYNEQFF | TGCGCCAGCAGCTTGATTGGGCGGGAGACCTCCTACAATGAGCAGTTCTTC
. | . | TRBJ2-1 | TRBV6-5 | CASSYRDLSSYNEQFF | TGTGCCAGCAGTTACCGGGACTTGAGCTCCTACAATGAGCAGTTCTTC
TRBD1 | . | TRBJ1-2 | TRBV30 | CAWSRQGNYGYTF | TGTGCCTGGAGCAGACAGGGCAACTATGGCTACACCTTC
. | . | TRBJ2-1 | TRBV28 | CASSGVGSYNEQFF | TGTGCCAGCAGCGGGGTGGGGTCCTACAATGAGCAGTTCTTC
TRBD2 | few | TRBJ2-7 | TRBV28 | CASNPSGTYEQYF | TGTGCCAGCAACCCTAGCGGAACCTACGAGCAGTACTTC
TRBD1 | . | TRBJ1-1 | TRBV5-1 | CASSFPGTANTEAFF | TGCGCCAGCAGCTTTCCCGGGACAGCGAACACTGAAGCTTTCTTT
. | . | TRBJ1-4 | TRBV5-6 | CASSSPVLPYEKLFF | TGTGCCAGCAGCTCCCCAGTCCTGCCATACGAAAAACTGTTTTTT
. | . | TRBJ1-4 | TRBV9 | CASSRRANEKLFF | TGTGCCAGCAGCCGACGGGCTAATGAAAAACTGTTTTTT
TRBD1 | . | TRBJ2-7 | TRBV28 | CASSFFGTGISEQYF | TGTGCCAGCAGTTTTTTCGGGACAGGGATTAGTGAGCAGTACTTC
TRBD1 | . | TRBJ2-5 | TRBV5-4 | CASSSKTGSYQETQYF | TGTGCCAGCAGCTCCAAGACAGGGTCGTACCAAGAGACCCAGTACTTC
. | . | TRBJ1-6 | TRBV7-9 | CATSGDGNSPLHF | TGTGCCACCTCAGGGGACGGCAATTCACCCCTCCACTTT
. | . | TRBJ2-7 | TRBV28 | CASRGGGAAYEQYF | TGTGCCAGCAGGGGAGGGGGGGCAGCCTACGAGCAGTACTTC
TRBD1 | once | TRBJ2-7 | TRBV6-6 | CASSYGGRGPEQYF | TGTGCCAGCAGTTACGGTGGCAGGGGGCCGGAGCAGTACTTC
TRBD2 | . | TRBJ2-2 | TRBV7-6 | CASSLVSSGFGELFF | TGTGCCAGCAGCTTAGTTTCTAGCGGATTCGGGGAGCTGTTTTTT
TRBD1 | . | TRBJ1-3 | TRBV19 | CASSSAGGTGNTIYF | TGTGCCAGTAGTTCTGCAGGGGGCACCGGAAACACCATATATTTT
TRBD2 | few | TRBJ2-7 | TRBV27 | CASSPPAVLAGGPSLRGQYF | TGTGCCAGCAGTCCCCCCGCCGTACTAGCGGGAGGACCTAGCCTACGAGGGCAGTACTTC
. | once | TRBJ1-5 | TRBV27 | CASSLLSPTGSNQPQHF | TGTGCCAGCAGTTTATTGTCACCTACAGGAAGCAATCAGCCCCAGCATTTT
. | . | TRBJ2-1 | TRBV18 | CASRESSRNEQFF | TGTGCCAGCCGGGAGTCAAGCAGGAATGAGCAGTTCTTC
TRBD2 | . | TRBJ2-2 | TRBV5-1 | CASSYNPGTSSTGELFF | TGCGCCAGCAGCTATAACCCCGGGACTAGCTCCACCGGGGAGCTGTTTTTT
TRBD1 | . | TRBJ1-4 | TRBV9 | CASSVGLFGGQGATNEKLFF | TGTGCCAGCAGCGTAGGGTTATTCGGAGGGCAGGGGGCAACTAATGAAAAACTGTTTTTT
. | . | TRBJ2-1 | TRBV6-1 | CASSEGQNNEQFF | TGTGCCAGCAGTGAAGGCCAGAACAATGAGCAGTTCTTC
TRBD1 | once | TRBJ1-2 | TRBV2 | CASRDGQGFSYGYTF | TGTGCCAGCAGAGACGGACAGGGTTTTAGCTATGGCTACACCTTC
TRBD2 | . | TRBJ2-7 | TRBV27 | CASSLRLAGAEEQYF | TGTGCCAGCAGTTTACGGCTAGCGGGAGCGGAAGAGCAGTACTTC
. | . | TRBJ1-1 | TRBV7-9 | CASSSSGMNTEAFF | TGTGCCAGCAGCTCATCCGGTATGAACACTGAAGCTTTCTTT
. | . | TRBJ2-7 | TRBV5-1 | CASSLWALSSYEQYF | TGCGCCAGCAGCTTGTGGGCACTCTCCTCCTACGAGCAGTACTTC
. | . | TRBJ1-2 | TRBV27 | CASSFGQRGYGYTF | TGTGCCAGCAGTTTTGGACAGCGCGGCTATGGCTACACCTTC